This paragraph reports one T cell receptor beta chain. Its antigen is currently unknown. The data belong to a study of CD8+ T cells in alopecia areata. As for the study in general: Among treated patients, oral tofacitinib was administered at 5 to 10 mg twice daily. Scalp area affected, as a percentage, set the severity score of treated patients. Overall study findings and caveats: Many expanded lesional clones remained in scalp and blood on tofacitinib.

The treatment denotes: oral pan-JAK inhibitor, 5-10 mg twice daily. In alopecia areata patients, both lesional scalp punch biopsies and peripheral blood were collected. RNA extraction and reverse transcription yielded cDNA as sequencing template. Some clones are missing from TCRdb's copy, which holds only in-frame ones; the method was immunoSEQ multiplex PCR. The data show about 160,000 clones, around 71% seen once. The sequencing used CD4+ T cells sorted from blood, collected at week 4, from a patient treated with tofacitinib. The clonotype comes from a human donor with alopecia areata.

CDR3 protein: CAWTRGTHQETQYF. The CDR3 coding sequence is TGTGCCTGGACGAGGGGAACCCACCAAGAGACCCAGTACTTC. The chain couples TRBV30 to TRBJ2-5, with D perhaps given as TRBD1 or TRBD2 (5 bases each). Trimming removed 4 bases from V and 0 bases from J, with 12 bases in between. This CDR3 has 14 amino acids. Germline V CDR1 and CDR2: GTSNPN, SVGIG (reference sequence).